This T cell receptor beta chain was found in a study of blood T cell repertoires in COVID-19. In the source study's methods: It was from reference gene primer amplification that nucleated cell counts were estimated. Assay used: immunoSEQ multiplex PCR; TCRdb lists only in-frame clones, some missing. Clone size and V and J calls were adopted from that table, with D and trimming inferred from the DNA. The sample includes hundreds of thousands of clones, 80% to 90% seen only once; the top ten take about 1.1%. Per germline, CDR1 MNHEY and CDR2 SVGAGI. V lost 7 bases and J lost 0; bases outside the gene matches: 5. The CDR3 is 14 residues long.

This sequence was found in a man aged 30-40 years who had recovered from COVID-19. The sample was PBMCs or T cells enriched from blood (not recorded which). The V call is TRBV6-5, the J call TRBJ1-1; 7 bases line up with TRBD1. For the CDR3, the DNA is TGTGCCAGCAATCGACAGGGAGTGAACACTGAAGCTTTCTTT. It encodes CASNRQGVNTEAFF.